Listed below are T cell receptor beta chains from one sample, sequenced in a study of blood T cell repertoires in COVID-19. Assay used: immunoSEQ multiplex PCR; TCRdb lists only in-frame clones, some missing. This sample has 110,000 or so clones, with 80% to 90% found just once. Source material: peripheral blood. All receptors come from a man between 65 and 85 years old with active or convalescent COVID-19. Each CDR3 is given with its conserved first and last residue. The order of the fields is D gene, J gene, V gene, clone size, CDR3 protein, CDR3 DNA. D genes are given only for firm matches. Where a row states a size, it is once, few, many or the class of an expanded clone; other rows omit it.

D: TRBD1
J: TRBJ1-2
V: TRBV12-3/TRBV12-4
size: NA
CDR3: CASSSGQAYGYTF
DNA: TGTGCCAGCAGTTCAGGACAGGCCTATGGCTACACCTTC

D: NA
J: TRBJ1-5
V: TRBV19
size: few
CDR3: CASRVRNQPQHF
DNA: TGTGCCAGTAGGGTCAGGAATCAGCCCCAGCATTTT

D: TRBD1
J: TRBJ1-1
V: TRBV19
size: NA
CDR3: CASRQGELYTEAFF
DNA: TGTGCCAGTAGACAGGGGGAACTATACACTGAAGCTTTCTTT

D: NA
J: TRBJ1-1
V: TRBV7-2
size: NA
CDR3: CASSLRPRTEAFF
DNA: TGTGCCAGCAGCTTGAGGCCTCGGACTGAAGCTTTCTTT

D: TRBD1
J: TRBJ2-3
V: TRBV7-8
size: NA
CDR3: CASSRVGQGTDTQYF
DNA: TGTGCCAGCTCTAGGGTGGGACAGGGGACAGATACGCAGTATTTT

D: TRBD1
J: TRBJ1-2
V: TRBV3-1/TRBV3-2
size: NA
CDR3: CASSQRTGSHGGYTF
DNA: TGTGCCAGCAGCCAGCGGACAGGGTCCCACGGGGGCTACACCTTC

D: NA
J: TRBJ1-2
V: TRBV6-5
size: NA
CDR3: CASRYSPRGGYGYTF
DNA: TGTGCCAGCAGGTATTCTCCCCGGGGAGGCTATGGCTACACCTTC

D: TRBD1
J: TRBJ2-1
V: TRBV19
size: once
CDR3: CASSAGTDYNEQFF
DNA: TGTGCCAGTAGTGCCGGGACAGATTACAATGAGCAGTTCTTC

D: TRBD2
J: TRBJ2-7
V: TRBV29-1
size: NA
CDR3: CSVVSPGLAGGRELYEQYF
DNA: TGCAGCGTTGTATCCCCGGGACTAGCGGGAGGCCGAGAACTCTACGAGCAGTACTTC

D: TRBD1
J: TRBJ2-5
V: TRBV19
size: NA
CDR3: CASRNRDRISSQYF
DNA: TGTGCCAGTAGGAACCGGGACAGGATCTCTTCCCAGTACTTC

D: TRBD2
J: TRBJ2-3
V: TRBV15
size: NA
CDR3: CATSTDRGTTSTDTQYF
DNA: TGTGCCACCAGCACCGACCGTGGGACTACTAGCACAGATACGCAGTATTTT

D: TRBD2
J: TRBJ2-5
V: TRBV6-6
size: NA
CDR3: CASSRGLAGETQYF
DNA: TGTGCCAGCAGCCGGGGACTAGCGGGAGAGACCCAGTACTTC

D: TRBD1
J: TRBJ2-1
V: TRBV27
size: NA
CDR3: CASSQGGQGLGEQFF
DNA: TGTGCCAGCAGTCAAGGGGGACAGGGATTAGGTGAGCAGTTCTTC

D: TRBD2
J: TRBJ2-1
V: TRBV27
size: once
CDR3: CASSFPLAGEQFF
DNA: TGTGCCAGCAGTTTTCCCCTAGCGGGAGAGCAGTTCTTC

D: TRBD1
J: TRBJ2-7
V: TRBV19
size: NA
CDR3: CASSHPRDRVRGYEQYF
DNA: TGTGCCAGTAGTCACCCCCGGGACAGGGTGAGAGGGTACGAGCAGTACTTC

D: NA
J: TRBJ2-6
V: TRBV19
size: NA
CDR3: CASKEGAGANVLTF
DNA: TGTGCCAGTAAAGAGGGCGCTGGGGCCAACGTCCTGACTTTC

D: TRBD1
J: TRBJ2-2
V: TRBV4-1
size: few
CDR3: CAGGRGWGQKNTGELFF
DNA: TGCGCCGGGGGACGAGGTTGGGGACAGAAAAACACCGGGGAGCTGTTTTTT

D: TRBD2
J: TRBJ2-1
V: TRBV2
size: NA
CDR3: CASRTSGSPYNEQFF
DNA: TGTGCCAGCAGGACTAGCGGGAGTCCCTACAATGAGCAGTTCTTC

D: NA
J: TRBJ2-1
V: TRBV7-2
size: once
CDR3: CASSQWGSGYSYNEQFF
DNA: TGTGCCAGCAGCCAATGGGGAAGCGGGTACTCCTACAATGAGCAGTTCTTC

D: TRBD2
J: TRBJ2-7
V: TRBV7-8
size: NA
CDR3: CASSPPEGGPYEQYF
DNA: TGTGCCAGCAGCCCCCCGGAGGGAGGGCCCTACGAGCAGTACTTC

D: NA
J: TRBJ2-3
V: TRBV20-1
size: NA
CDR3: CSASLALGTDTQYF
DNA: TGCAGTGCTAGTCTCGCGCTCGGCACAGATACGCAGTATTTT

D: NA
J: TRBJ2-2
V: TRBV5-1
size: NA
CDR3: CASSPGGGANTGELFF
DNA: TGCGCCAGCAGCCCGGGGGGCGGTGCGAACACCGGGGAGCTGTTTTTT

D: TRBD2
J: TRBJ2-3
V: TRBV27
size: NA
CDR3: CASNSRGRSTDTQYF
DNA: TGTGCCAGCAACTCGCGCGGGAGAAGCACAGATACGCAGTATTTT

D: TRBD1
J: TRBJ2-1
V: TRBV18
size: NA
CDR3: CASSPGTGGRNEQFF
DNA: TGTGCCAGCTCACCTGGGACAGGGGGCAGGAATGAGCAGTTCTTC

D: NA
J: TRBJ1-3
V: TRBV2
size: NA
CDR3: CASTLPGAGNTIYF
DNA: TGTGCCAGCACCCTCCCAGGGGCCGGAAACACCATATATTTT

D: NA
J: TRBJ1-2
V: TRBV28
size: NA
CDR3: CASFSDYGYGYTF
DNA: TGTGCCAGCTTTTCGGATTACGGGTATGGCTACACCTTC

D: NA
J: TRBJ1-1
V: TRBV28
size: NA
CDR3: CASIRSGLNTEAFF
DNA: TGTGCCAGCATTCGGTCGGGACTCAACACTGAAGCTTTCTTT

D: TRBD1
J: TRBJ1-1
V: TRBV3-1/TRBV3-2
size: once
CDR3: CASRSSGTVNTEAFF
DNA: TGTGCCAGCAGGTCCTCCGGGACAGTGAACACTGAAGCTTTCTTT

D: TRBD1
J: TRBJ2-7
V: TRBV27
size: NA
CDR3: CASSLYPTGTYEQYF
DNA: TGTGCCAGCAGTTTATATCCGACAGGGACCTACGAGCAGTACTTC

D: NA
J: TRBJ1-6
V: TRBV10-3
size: NA
CDR3: CAIRQGFNSPLHF
DNA: TGTGCCATCAGACAGGGTTTCAATTCACCCCTCCACTTT

D: NA
J: TRBJ2-1
V: TRBV27
size: NA
CDR3: CASSQYNEQFF
DNA: TGTGCCAGCAGTCAGTACAATGAGCAGTTCTTC

D: NA
J: TRBJ2-3
V: TRBV10-2
size: NA
CDR3: CASSGGAETDTQYF
DNA: TGCGCCAGCAGTGGGGGAGCTGAGACAGATACGCAGTATTTT

D: NA
J: TRBJ1-5
V: TRBV18
size: NA
CDR3: CASSRKGDNQPQHF
DNA: TGTGCCAGCTCACGGAAAGGAGACAATCAGCCCCAGCATTTT

D: TRBD1
J: TRBJ2-2
V: TRBV6-1
size: NA
CDR3: CASSELDRGLNTGELFF
DNA: TGTGCCAGCAGTGAGCTTGACAGGGGGTTGAACACCGGGGAGCTGTTTTTT

D: TRBD2
J: TRBJ2-3
V: TRBV30
size: NA
CDR3: CAWSPGLAGVGDTQYF
DNA: TGTGCCTGGAGTCCGGGACTAGCGGGAGTGGGCGATACGCAGTATTTT

D: NA
J: TRBJ2-5
V: TRBV2
size: NA
CDR3: CASSGAGGETQYF
DNA: TGTGCCAGCAGTGGGGCAGGCGGGGAGACCCAGTACTTC

D: TRBD1
J: TRBJ1-2
V: TRBV29-1
size: NA
CDR3: CSVAKGTGNPYGYTF
DNA: TGCAGCGTTGCCAAGGGGACAGGGAATCCCTATGGCTACACCTTC

D: NA
J: TRBJ1-2
V: TRBV25-1
size: NA
CDR3: CASSPNPRGGYGYTF
DNA: TGTGCCAGCAGTCCAAATCCCAGGGGCGGCTATGGCTACACCTTC

D: TRBD1
J: TRBJ2-1
V: TRBV13
size: NA
CDR3: CASSLGQSSYNEQFF
DNA: TGTGCCAGCAGCCTGGGACAGAGCTCCTACAATGAGCAGTTCTTC

D: TRBD2
J: TRBJ2-1
V: TRBV6-1
size: NA
CDR3: CASSGTSGNEVSYNEQFF
DNA: TGTGCCAGCAGTGGGACTAGCGGGAATGAAGTCTCCTACAATGAGCAGTTCTTC

D: TRBD2
J: TRBJ2-3
V: TRBV24-1
size: NA
CDR3: CATSVPGKAGAHQYF
DNA: TGTGCCACCAGTGTCCCAGGGAAAGCGGGAGCCCATCAGTATTTT

D: NA
J: TRBJ2-2
V: TRBV11-2
size: NA
CDR3: CASSPQANTGELFF
DNA: TGTGCCAGCAGCCCACAGGCGAACACCGGGGAGCTGTTTTTT

D: TRBD1
J: TRBJ1-2
V: TRBV18
size: once
CDR3: CASSLGQGPSGYTF
DNA: TGTGCCAGCTCACTGGGACAGGGCCCCTCGGGCTACACCTTC

D: TRBD1
J: TRBJ1-5
V: TRBV6-5
size: NA
CDR3: CASAGTENQPQHF
DNA: TGTGCCAGCGCCGGGACAGAGAATCAGCCCCAGCATTTT

D: NA
J: TRBJ1-2
V: TRBV19
size: NA
CDR3: CASSPHGRNYGYTF
DNA: TGTGCCAGTAGTCCCCATGGGAGGAACTATGGCTACACCTTC

D: NA
J: TRBJ1-1
V: TRBV2
size: NA
CDR3: CASTVGGRTEAFF
DNA: TGTGCCAGCACGGTGGGGGGAAGAACTGAAGCTTTCTTT

D: TRBD2
J: TRBJ2-5
V: TRBV6-5
size: NA
CDR3: CASTSGGAQETQYF
DNA: TGTGCCAGCACTAGCGGGGGAGCTCAAGAGACCCAGTACTTC

D: TRBD1
J: TRBJ2-2
V: TRBV5-1
size: NA
CDR3: CASSTGTGGSGELFF
DNA: TGCGCCAGCAGCACCGGGACAGGGGGGAGCGGGGAGCTGTTTTTT

D: TRBD1
J: TRBJ1-1
V: TRBV27
size: NA
CDR3: CASSSDSIIQGGRRAFF
DNA: TGTGCCAGCAGTTCAGACTCCATAATACAGGGGGGTAGGCGAGCTTTCTTT